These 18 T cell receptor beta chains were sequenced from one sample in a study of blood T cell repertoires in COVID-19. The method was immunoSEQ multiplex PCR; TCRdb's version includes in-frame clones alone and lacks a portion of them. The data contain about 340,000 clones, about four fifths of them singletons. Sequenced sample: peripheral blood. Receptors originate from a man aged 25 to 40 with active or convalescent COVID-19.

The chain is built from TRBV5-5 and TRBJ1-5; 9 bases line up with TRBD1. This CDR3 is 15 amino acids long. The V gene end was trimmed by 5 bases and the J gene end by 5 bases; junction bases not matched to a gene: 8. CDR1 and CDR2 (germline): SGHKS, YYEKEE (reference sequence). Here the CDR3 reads CASRETGGEHQPQHF. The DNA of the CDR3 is TGTGCCAGCAGAGAGACAGGGGGAGAACATCAGCCCCAGCATTTT.

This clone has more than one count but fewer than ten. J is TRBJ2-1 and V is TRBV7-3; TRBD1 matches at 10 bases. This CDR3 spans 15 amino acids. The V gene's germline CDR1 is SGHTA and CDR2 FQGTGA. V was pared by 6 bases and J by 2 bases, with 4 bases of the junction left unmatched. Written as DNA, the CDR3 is TGTGCCAGCAGTCGACAGGGGGCCCCCTACAATGAGCAGTTCTTC. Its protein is CASSRQGAPYNEQFF.

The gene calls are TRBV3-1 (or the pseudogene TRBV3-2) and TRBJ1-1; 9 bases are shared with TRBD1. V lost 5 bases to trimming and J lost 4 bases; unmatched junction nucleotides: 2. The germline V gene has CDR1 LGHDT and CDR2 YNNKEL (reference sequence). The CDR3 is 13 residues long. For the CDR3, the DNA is TGTGCCAGCAGCGACAGGGGGGGCACTGAAGCTTTCTTT. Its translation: CASSDRGGTEAFF.

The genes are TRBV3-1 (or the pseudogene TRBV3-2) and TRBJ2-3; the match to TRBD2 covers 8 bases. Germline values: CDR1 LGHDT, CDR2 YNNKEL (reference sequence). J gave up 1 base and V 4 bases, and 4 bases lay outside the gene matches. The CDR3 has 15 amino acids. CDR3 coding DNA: TGTGCCAGCAGCCTGACTAGCGACCGCACAGATACGCAGTATTTT. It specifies CASSLTSDRTDTQYF.

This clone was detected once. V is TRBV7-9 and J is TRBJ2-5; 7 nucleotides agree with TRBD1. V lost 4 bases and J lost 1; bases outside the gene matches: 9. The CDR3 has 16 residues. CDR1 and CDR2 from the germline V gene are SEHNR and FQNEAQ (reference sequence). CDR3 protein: CASSSPDRAGQETQYF. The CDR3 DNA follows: TGTGCCAGCAGCTCCCCCGACAGGGCGGGCCAAGAGACCCAGTACTTC. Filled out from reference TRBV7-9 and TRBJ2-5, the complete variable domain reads DTGVSQNPRHKITKRGQNVTFRCDPISEHNRLYWYRQTLGQGPEFLTYFQNEAQLEKSRLLSDRFSAERPKGSFSTLEIQRTEQGDSAMYLCASSSPDRAGQETQYFGPGTRLLVL.

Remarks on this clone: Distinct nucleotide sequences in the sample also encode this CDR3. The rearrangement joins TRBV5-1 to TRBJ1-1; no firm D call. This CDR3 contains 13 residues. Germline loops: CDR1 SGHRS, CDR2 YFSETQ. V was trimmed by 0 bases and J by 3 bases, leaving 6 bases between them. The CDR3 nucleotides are TGCGCCAGCAGCTTGGAGAGGGACACTGAAGCTTTCTTT. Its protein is CASSLERDTEAFF.

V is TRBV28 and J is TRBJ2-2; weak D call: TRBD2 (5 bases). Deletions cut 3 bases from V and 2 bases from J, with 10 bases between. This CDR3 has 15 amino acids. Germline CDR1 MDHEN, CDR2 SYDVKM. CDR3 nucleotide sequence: TGTGCCAGCAGTTTCGAGGGAACCAACACCGGGGAGCTGTTTTTT. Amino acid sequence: CASSFEGTNTGELFF.

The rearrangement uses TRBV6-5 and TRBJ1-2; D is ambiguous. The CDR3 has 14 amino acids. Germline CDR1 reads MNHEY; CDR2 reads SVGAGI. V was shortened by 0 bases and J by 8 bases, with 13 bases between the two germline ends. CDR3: CASSYSMEVAGYTF. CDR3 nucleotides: TGTGCCAGCAGTTACTCGATGGAGGTTGCGGGCTACACCTTC.

The CDR3, as DNA: TGTGCCAGCAGCTTAGGGGTTCGAGGTTCACCCCTCCACTTT. The encoded protein is CASSLGVRGSPLHF. This rearrangement joins TRBV7-2 to TRBJ1-6; D is ambiguous. CDR1 is SGHTA, CDR2 FQGNSA, per germline. The CDR3 length is 14 residues. V was pared by 1 base and J by 9 bases, with 10 bases between.

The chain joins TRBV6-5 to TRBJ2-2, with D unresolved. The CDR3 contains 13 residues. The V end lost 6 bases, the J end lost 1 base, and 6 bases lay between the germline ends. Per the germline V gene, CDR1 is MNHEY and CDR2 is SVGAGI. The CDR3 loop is CASRRENTGELFF. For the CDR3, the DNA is TGTGCCAGCAGGCGAGAGAACACCGGGGAGCTGTTTTTT.

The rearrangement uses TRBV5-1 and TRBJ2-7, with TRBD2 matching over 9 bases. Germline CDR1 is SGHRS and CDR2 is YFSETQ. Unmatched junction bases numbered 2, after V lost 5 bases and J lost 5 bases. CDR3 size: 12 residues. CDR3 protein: CASRASGDEQYF. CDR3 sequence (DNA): TGCGCCAGCAGGGCTAGCGGGGACGAGCAGTACTTC. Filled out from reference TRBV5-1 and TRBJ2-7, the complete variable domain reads KAGVTQTPRYLIKTRGQQVTLSCSPISGHRSVSWYQQTPGQGLQFLFEYFSETQRNKGNFPGRFSGRQFSNSRSEMNVSTLELGDSALYLCASRASGDEQYFGPGTRLTVT.

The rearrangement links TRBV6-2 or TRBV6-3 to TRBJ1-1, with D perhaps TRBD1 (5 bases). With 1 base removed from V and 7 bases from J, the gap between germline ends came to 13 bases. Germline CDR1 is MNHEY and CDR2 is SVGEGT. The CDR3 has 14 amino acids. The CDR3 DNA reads TGTGCCAGCAGTTACTACGGGGGAAAATATGAAGCTTTCTTT. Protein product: CASSYYGGKYEAFF.

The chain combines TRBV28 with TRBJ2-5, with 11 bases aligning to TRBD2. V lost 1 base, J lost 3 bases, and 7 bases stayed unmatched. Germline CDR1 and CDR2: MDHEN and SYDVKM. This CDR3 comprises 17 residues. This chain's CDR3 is CASSLYPLAGVEETQYF. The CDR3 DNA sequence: TGTGCCAGCAGTTTATACCCACTAGCGGGAGTAGAAGAGACCCAGTACTTC. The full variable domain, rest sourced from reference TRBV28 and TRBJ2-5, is DVKVTQSSRYLVKRTGEKVFLECVQDMDHENMFWYRQDPGLGLRLIYFSYDVKMKEKGDIPEGYSVSREKKERFSLILESASTNQTSMYLCASSLYPLAGVEETQYFGPGTRLLVL.

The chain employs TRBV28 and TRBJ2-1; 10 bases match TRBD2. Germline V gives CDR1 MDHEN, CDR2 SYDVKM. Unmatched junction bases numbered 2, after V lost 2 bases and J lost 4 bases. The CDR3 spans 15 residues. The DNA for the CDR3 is TGTGCCAGCAGTTTAGGACTAGCGGTTTACAATGAGCAGTTCTTC. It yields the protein CASSLGLAVYNEQFF.

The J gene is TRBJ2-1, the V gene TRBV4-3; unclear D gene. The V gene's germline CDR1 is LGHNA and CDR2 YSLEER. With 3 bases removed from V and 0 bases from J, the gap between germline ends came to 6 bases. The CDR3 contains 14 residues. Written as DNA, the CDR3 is TGCGCCAGCAGCCATGTGAGCTCCTACAATGAGCAGTTCTTC. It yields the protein CASSHVSSYNEQFF.

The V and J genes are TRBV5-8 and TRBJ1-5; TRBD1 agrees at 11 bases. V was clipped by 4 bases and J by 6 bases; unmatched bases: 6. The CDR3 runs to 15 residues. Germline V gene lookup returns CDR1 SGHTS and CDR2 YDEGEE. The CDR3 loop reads CASSQTDRGRQPQHF. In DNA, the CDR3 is TGTGCCAGCAGCCAAACGGACAGGGGGCGTCAGCCCCAGCATTTT.

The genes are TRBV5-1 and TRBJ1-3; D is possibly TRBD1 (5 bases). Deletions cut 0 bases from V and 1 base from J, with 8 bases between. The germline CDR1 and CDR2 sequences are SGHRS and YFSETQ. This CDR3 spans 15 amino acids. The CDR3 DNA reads TGCGCCAGCAGCTTGGTGCGGGGGTCTGGAAACACCATATATTTT. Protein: CASSLVRGSGNTIYF.

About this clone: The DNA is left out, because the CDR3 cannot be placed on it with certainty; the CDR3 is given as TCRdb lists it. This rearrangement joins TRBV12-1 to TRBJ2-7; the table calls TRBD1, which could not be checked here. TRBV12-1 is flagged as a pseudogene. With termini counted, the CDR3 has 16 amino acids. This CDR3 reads CASSFVAQGAPYEQYF.